These 16 T cell receptor beta chains were all obtained from the same sample, sequenced in a study of shared clonotypes between healthy human individuals. The method was immunoSEQ multiplex PCR; TCRdb's version includes in-frame clones alone and lacks a portion of them. The table records approximately 2,000,000 clones, around 93% of them present only once. CD45RO-negative, CCR7-positively selected cells formed the naive CD8 fraction, excluding terminally differentiated effector memory CD45RA+ cells. Sequences were obtained from naive CD8+ T cells from PBMCs. Source of these receptors: a man younger than 30 in good health. Some clones in this sample may be carry-over from other donors' samples.

The V and J genes are TRBV6-5 and TRBJ1-2; D call uncertain. V gave up 2 bases and J gave up 6 bases, with 10 bases separating them. Germline V gives CDR1 MNHEY, CDR2 SVGAGI. The CDR3 sequence is 13 residues long. CDR3 amino acids: CASSYERSDGYTF. The CDR3 region has the DNA TGTGCCAGCAGTTACGAGCGGTCGGATGGCTACACCTTC.

The chain has TRBV7-8 and TRBJ2-1; 13 bases fit TRBD2. The V gene's germline CDR1 is SGHVS and CDR2 FQNEAQ. V lost 5 bases and J lost 2; bases outside the gene matches: 6. The CDR3 has 17 amino acids. The DNA for the CDR3 is TGTGCCAGCAGCAACCCGACTAGCGGGAGGCCCTACAATGAGCAGTTCTTC. The encoded protein is CASSNPTSGRPYNEQFF.

The CDR3 DNA sequence: TGCGCCAGCAGCCAAGATAGGGTGGAGACCCAGTACTTC. Its translation is CASSQDRVETQYF. J is TRBJ2-5 and V is TRBV4-3; no firm D call. V was cut by 0 bases and J by 5 bases, with 7 bases left in between. The germline gives CDR1 LGHNA, CDR2 YSLEER. The CDR3 is 13 amino acids.

Points on this clone: Other DNA sequences from this sample encode an identical CDR3 as well. The V and J genes are TRBV6-5 and TRBJ1-1; D is undetermined. Deletions cut 0 bases from V and 1 base from J, with 6 bases between. The CDR3 spans 14 residues. The germline V gene has CDR1 MNHEY and CDR2 SVGAGI. The CDR3 DNA is TGTGCCAGCAGTTACTCCCCGGCGAACACTGAAGCTTTCTTT. Translating gives CASSYSPANTEAFF.

J is TRBJ2-3 and V is TRBV28; 8 bases are shared with TRBD2. Trimming removed 2 bases from V and 4 bases from J; junction bases left unmatched: 5. Germline values: CDR1 MDHEN, CDR2 SYDVKM. The CDR3 runs 15 residues. The CDR3 reads CASSLPRREADTQYF. Written as DNA, the CDR3 is TGTGCCAGCAGTTTACCCCGGCGGGAGGCAGATACGCAGTATTTT.

V gene TRBV7-2 combines with J gene TRBJ2-1, with 9 nucleotides matching TRBD1. V gave up 5 bases and J gave up 8 bases; unmatched junction bases: 10. Germline assignment: CDR1 SGHTA and CDR2 FQGNSA. The CDR3 sequence is 15 residues long. CDR3 in DNA: TGTGCCAGCAGCCTGGACAGGGGAGGTTTGGATGAGCAGTTCTTC. It specifies CASSLDRGGLDEQFF. The full variable domain, with the rest looked up from reference TRBV7-2 and TRBJ2-1, is GAGVSQSPSNKVTEKGKDVELRCDPISGHTALYWYRQSLGQGLEFLIYFQGNSAPDKSGLPSDRFSAERTGGSVSTLTIQRTQQEDSAVYLCASSLDRGGLDEQFFGPGTRLTVL.

The V gene is TRBV7-9, the J gene TRBJ1-1; TRBD1 matches at 8 bases. Unmatched junction bases numbered 8, after V lost 2 bases and J lost 0 bases. The CDR3 extends over 17 amino acids. Germline V lookup: CDR1 SEHNR, CDR2 FQNEAQ (reference sequence). DNA of the CDR3: TGTGCCAGCAGCTTATATGGGACAGGCCTCATGAACACTGAAGCTTTCTTT. Translating it yields CASSLYGTGLMNTEAFF.

The chain links TRBV28 to TRBJ2-2; 11 bases map to TRBD2. Germline V gene lookup returns CDR1 MDHEN and CDR2 SYDVKM. The CDR3 covers 16 residues. V lost 4 bases, J lost 7 bases, and 8 bases stayed unmatched. The CDR3 DNA sequence: TGTGCCAGCAGTTACCGGACTAGCGGGCCATACGGGGAGCTGTTTTTT. Translation: CASSYRTSGPYGELFF.

This clone appeared a single time. This chain links TRBV7-3 with TRBJ2-7; TRBD1 matches at 10 bases. The germline V gene has CDR1 SGHTA and CDR2 FQGTGA. The CDR3 totals 15 residues. After removal of 5 bases from V and 6 bases from J, the junction contained 10 bases not matched to a gene. The CDR3 sequence: CASSPGTGASPEQYF. The CDR3 region has the DNA TGTGCCAGCAGCCCCGGGACAGGGGCCTCCCCCGAGCAGTACTTC.

This chain connects TRBV5-1 to TRBJ2-1; D may be TRBD2 (6 bases). V was trimmed by 4 bases and J by 4 bases, leaving 18 bases between them. This CDR3 comprises 16 residues. CDR1 is SGHRS and CDR2 is YFSETQ in the germline V gene. In DNA, the CDR3 is TGCGCCAGCAGCCCCAGTGGAGGGACGAGTTACAATGAGCAGTTCTTC. This codes for CASSPSGGTSYNEQFF. Full variable domain (rest looked up from reference TRBV5-1 and TRBJ2-1): KAGVTQTPRYLIKTRGQQVTLSCSPISGHRSVSWYQQTPGQGLQFLFEYFSETQRNKGNFPGRFSGRQFSNSRSEMNVSTLELGDSALYLCASSPSGGTSYNEQFFGPGTRLTVL.

CDR3 region: CASSLLRGGTDTQYF. CDR3 bases: TGTGCCAGCAGTTTGCTGAGAGGGGGCACAGATACGCAGTATTTT. The chain joins TRBV27 to TRBJ2-3, with D perhaps given as TRBD1 or TRBD2 (5 bases each). CDR1 and CDR2 from the germline V gene are MNHEY and SMNVEV (reference sequence). The CDR3 consists of 15 residues. The ends were cut back, 3 bases at V and 1 base at J, with 11 bases in the middle.

This clone appeared a single time. The rearrangement uses TRBV28 and TRBJ2-1, with D possibly being TRBD2 (6 bases). Per germline, CDR1 MDHEN and CDR2 SYDVKM. The CDR3 totals 15 residues. V was trimmed by 7 bases and J by 4 bases, leaving 17 bases between them. CDR3 sequence: CASISGRYPYNEQFF. DNA of the CDR3: TGTGCCAGCATTTCAGGGAGGTACCCTTACAATGAGCAGTTCTTC.

Regarding this clone: This sample also contains other DNA sequences that code for the same CDR3. The chain uses TRBV4-1 and TRBJ2-5; D might be TRBD2 (5 bases). V dropped 0 bases and J dropped 2 bases, with 10 bases sitting between them. The CDR3 totals 15 residues. CDR1 is MGHRA and CDR2 is YSYEKL in the germline V gene. The chain's CDR3 is CASSQDGGGQETQYF. The CDR3 DNA is TGCGCCAGCAGCCAAGACGGAGGAGGACAAGAGACCCAGTACTTC.

This rearrangement joins TRBV27 to TRBJ2-5; D uncertain. The CDR3 loop spans 16 amino acids. Per the germline V gene, CDR1 is MNHEY and CDR2 is SMNVEV (reference sequence). The V end was cut by 0 bases, the J end by 5 bases, with 16 bases between. The CDR3 region is CASSLSMGELQETQYF. CDR3 nucleotides: TGTGCCAGCAGTTTATCGATGGGCGAACTCCAGGAGACCCAGTACTTC.

The chain carries TRBV27 and TRBJ2-7; 9 bases match TRBD2. With V trimmed by 4 bases and J by 4 bases, 8 bases remained unmatched. The germline V gene has CDR1 MNHEY and CDR2 SMNVEV (reference sequence). CDR3 length: 15 residues. CDR3 sequence (DNA): TGTGCCAGCAGTTCGAAACCGGGACTAGCTTACGAGCAGTACTTC. This codes for CASSSKPGLAYEQYF.

CDR3 region: CASSYSGNLHNEQFF. The CDR3 DNA is TGTGCCAGCAGTTACTCCGGGAATCTCCACAATGAGCAGTTCTTC. The rearrangement joins TRBV6-5 to TRBJ2-1; possible D gene TRBD2, 5 bases. Per germline, CDR1 MNHEY and CDR2 SVGAGI. The CDR3 length is 15 residues. Trimming stripped 0 bases from V and 5 bases from J, with 11 bases between.